This T cell receptor beta chain was documented in a study of blood T cell repertoires in COVID-19. In the original workflow: Nucleated cell number was recorded as an estimate derived from reference gene primer amplification. Some clones are missing from TCRdb's copy, which holds only in-frame ones; the method was immunoSEQ multiplex PCR. For V, J and clone size, that table is used; D and trimming come from the DNA. The sample shows 250,000 to 350,000 clones, 88% of them seen only once. The CDR3 has 14 residues. Per the germline V gene, CDR1 is SQVTM and CDR2 is ANQGSEA. Trimming removed 2 bases from V and 0 bases from J, with 8 bases in between.

The specimen was peripheral blood. The sequence was collected from a young man with active or convalescent COVID-19. This rearrangement joins TRBV29-1 to TRBJ1-3; the D is unclear. The CDR3 nucleotides read TGCAGCGTTGAATTAGTAAACTCTGGAAACACCATATATTTT. This encodes CSVELVNSGNTIYF.